Below, 19 T cell receptor beta chains from the same sample are listed, as sequenced in a study of vaccination and CD4 T cells after COVID-19. Researchers used the Oncomine TCR Beta short-read assay to sequence DNA from cultured CD4+ T cells. TCRdb recomputed calls from the PCR reads with MiXCR, one row per CDR3 protein. This table has over 15,000 distinct CDR3 sequences, over 45% appearing once. For these receptors, no antigen is known. Treatment denoted: approximately 11-day PBMC culture with coronavirus spike peptide pools or control peptides (ViraFEST assay). Sequencing input: CD4+ T cells from blood, cultured in vitro. Every receptor here comes from a human donor who had recovered from COVID-19.

The chain is built from TRBV6-1 and TRBJ2-5; maybe TRBD2 (6 bases). Germline CDR1 is MNHNS and CDR2 is SASEGT. The germline V and J ends were trimmed by 6 bases and 7 bases, with 12 bases remaining between them. The length of the CDR3 is 12 residues. CDR3 coding DNA: TGTGCCAGCAGAACGGCCGGGGGGACCCAGTACTTC. This encodes CASRTAGGTQYF.

The rearrangement links TRBV29-1 to TRBJ1-1, with 7 bases matching TRBD1. The CDR3 has 11 amino acids. V lost 4 bases and J lost 11; bases outside the gene matches: 7. Germline loops: CDR1 SQVTM, CDR2 ANQGSEA. The CDR3: CSVARAGGAFF. Here the CDR3 DNA reads TGCAGCGTTGCTCGGGCAGGGGGGGCTTTCTTT. Looking up the rest from reference TRBV29-1 and TRBJ1-1 gives the full variable domain: SAVISQKPSRDICQRGTSLTIQCQVDSQVTMMFWYRQQPGQSLTLIATANQGSEATYESGFVIDKFPISRPNLTFSTLTVSNMSPEDSSIYLCSVARAGGAFFGQGTRLTVV.

The chain carries TRBV2 and TRBJ2-7; D is ambiguous. Trimming cost V 5 bases and J 0 bases, with 2 bases left between them. The CDR3 runs to 11 residues. The germline V gene encodes CDR1 SNHLY and CDR2 FYNNEI. The CDR3 sequence: CASSFSYEQYF. The CDR3 nucleotides read TGTGCCAGCAGTTTCTCCTACGAGCAGTACTTC.

This sequence joins TRBV5-4 and TRBJ2-1, with TRBD2 as a possible D gene (6 bases). The V end was cut by 2 bases, the J end by 0 bases, with 12 bases between. CDR1 and CDR2 (germline): SGHNT, YYREEE (reference sequence). The CDR3 runs 16 residues. In nucleotides, the CDR3 is TGTGCCAGCAGCTTCGAACGGGGGAGCTCCTACAATGAGCAGTTCTTC. Translating it yields CASSFERGSSYNEQFF.

The chain uses TRBV10-3 and TRBJ1-2; 10 nucleotides line up with TRBD1. CDR1 is ENHRY and CDR2 is SYGVKD in the germline V gene. V shed 7 bases and J 5 bases; nucleotides not matched to a gene: 7. CDR3 length: 14 amino acids. DNA for the CDR3: TGTGCCATCACCGAAGACAGGGGGCTTTATGGCTACACCTTC. This translates into CAITEDRGLYGYTF.

This clonotype was picked up a small number of times. V and J are TRBV20-1 and TRBJ2-1; 8 bases agree with TRBD1. The junction had 7 bases not matched to a gene; V was cut back by 3 bases and J by 3 bases. The length of the CDR3 is 15 residues. Germline CDR1 is DFQATT and CDR2 is SNEGSKA (reference sequence). The CDR3 sequence is CSARGQGAFYNEQFF. The CDR3, as DNA: TGCAGTGCTAGGGGGCAGGGGGCTTTCTACAATGAGCAGTTCTTC.

By sample fraction, this clonotype is medium-sized. This sequence joins TRBV20-1 and TRBJ2-5; 8 nucleotides line up with TRBD2. V lost 5 bases and J lost 0; bases outside the gene matches: 11. The germline CDR1 and CDR2 sequences are DFQATT and SNEGSKA (reference sequence). The CDR3 is 16 residues long. As DNA, the CDR3 is TGCAGTGCTTTTTCAGAGGGACTAGGGAACCAAGAGACCCAGTACTTC. Amino acids: CSAFSEGLGNQETQYF.

The CDR3 protein is CASSLGWTLKSSYEQYF. The CDR3 nucleotides are TGTGCCAGCAGCTTAGGGTGGACTCTAAAAAGCTCCTACGAGCAGTACTTC. The rearrangement joins TRBV7-2 to TRBJ2-7; a possible D gene is TRBD2 (5 bases). The CDR3 has 17 amino acids. Germline CDR1 is SGHTA and CDR2 is FQGNSA. V dropped 1 base and J dropped 0 bases, with 16 bases sitting between them.

This clonotype was seen a few times. As DNA, the CDR3 is TGTGCCAGCAGCCCTGACAGGGGAGGGGGCTACACCTTC. It encodes CASSPDRGGGYTF. The chain combines TRBV6-1 with TRBJ1-2, with 8 bases aligning to TRBD1. V trimming: 6 bases; J trimming: 8 bases; junction bases outside the gene matches: 8. This CDR3 has 13 residues. Looked up from germline, CDR1 is MNHNS and CDR2 is SASEGT.

The rearrangement links TRBV6-5 to TRBJ1-6, with D perhaps TRBD1 (6 bases). V dropped 0 bases and J dropped 12 bases, with 9 bases sitting between them. The CDR3 covers 13 residues. Germline V gives CDR1 MNHEY, CDR2 SVGAGI. As DNA, the CDR3 is TGTGCCAGCAGTTACTCGACGGGACAACCCCTCCACTTT. Protein: CASSYSTGQPLHF.

The chain has TRBV7-9 and TRBJ2-7; possibly TRBD1 for D (5 bases). The CDR3 sequence is 14 residues long. Trimming shortened V by 4 bases and J by 2 bases, and 12 bases separated the two germline ends. Germline V gives CDR1 SEHNR, CDR2 FQNEAQ (reference sequence). CDR3 sequence (DNA): TGTGCCAGCAGCTCGGACACCCGTACCTACGAGCAGTACTTC. The encoded protein is CASSSDTRTYEQYF.

This clonotype showed up just a few times. This chain links TRBV9 with TRBJ1-2; D possibly corresponds to TRBD1 (6 bases). The germline CDR1 and CDR2 sequences are SGDLS and YYNGEE. Trimming took 1 base from V and 2 from J, leaving 9 bases between them. The CDR3 totals 14 residues. As DNA, the CDR3 is TGTGCCAGCAGCGTAAGTCAGGGGAACTATGGCTACACCTTC. Amino acids: CASSVSQGNYGYTF. Based on the CDR3 plus reference TRBV9 and TRBJ1-2, the full variable domain is DSGVTQTPKHLITATGQRVTLRCSPRSGDLSVYWYQQSLDQGLQFLIQYYNGEERAKGNILERFSAQQFPDLHSELNLSSLELGDSALYFCASSVSQGNYGYTFGSGTRLTVV.

The sample holds a few counts of this clonotype. The chain joins TRBV29-1 to TRBJ1-3; no clear D gene. Trimming left V 3 bases short and J 4 bases short, with 10 bases between. The CDR3 spans 13 residues. Germline lookup yields CDR1 SQVTM and CDR2 ANQGSEA. The CDR3, as DNA: TGCAGCGTTGAGTCACAATCCGGAAACACCATATATTTT. Its protein is CSVESQSGNTIYF.

The rearrangement links TRBV5-4 to TRBJ1-2; D is perhaps TRBD1 (5 bases). Germline values: CDR1 SGHNT, CDR2 YYREEE (reference sequence). This CDR3 comprises 14 residues. The germline V and J ends were trimmed by 0 bases and 6 bases, with 12 bases remaining between them. The CDR3 nucleotides read TGTGCCAGCAGCTTGGCAGGGCTCAGGGATGGCTACACCTTC. Translating gives CASSLAGLRDGYTF.

This clonotype was recorded a few times. The V and J genes are TRBV20-1 and TRBJ2-1; 11 positions agree with TRBD1. CDR1 and CDR2 (germline): DFQATT, SNEGSKA (reference sequence). The V segment lost 5 bases and the J segment 0 bases; nucleotides outside the gene matches: 21. This CDR3 has 21 residues. CDR3 DNA: TGCAGTGCTTCCGGGACAGGGGGTCTTCAATACCCGTATAGCTCCTACAATGAGCAGTTCTTC. Translating gives CSASGTGGLQYPYSSYNEQFF.

The chain employs TRBV21-1 and TRBJ2-3; the table assigns TRBD2, which was not confirmed against the DNA. TRBV21-1 is recorded as a pseudogene. CDR3 length equals 16 residues. The CDR3 DNA is TGTGCCAGCAGATTTGGACTAGCGGGTTGGGGAGATACGCAGTATTTT. This gives the protein CASRFGLAGWGDTQYF.

This clonotype has only a few counts. This chain uses TRBV6-1 with TRBJ1-2; 7 bases fit TRBD1. J was trimmed by 4 bases and V by 5 bases; bases with no gene match: 7. This CDR3 region has 14 residues. Per germline, CDR1 MNHNS and CDR2 SASEGT. The CDR3 loop reads CASSPLTGSYGYTF. The CDR3 bases are TGTGCCAGCAGTCCTCTGACAGGGAGCTATGGCTACACCTTC.

In its sample, this clonotype was seen a few times. This chain's CDR3 is CASSGSRGFGELFF. The CDR3, as DNA: TGTGCCAGCAGTGGCTCCAGAGGTTTCGGGGAGCTGTTTTTT. The chain links TRBV27 to TRBJ2-2; unclear D gene. The CDR3 runs 14 residues. V shed 5 bases and J shed 7 bases, with 14 bases lying between them. The germline V gene has CDR1 MNHEY and CDR2 SMNVEV (reference sequence).

CDR3 amino acids: CASSNRGDNSPLHF. Written as DNA, the CDR3 is TGTGCCAGCAGCAACAGGGGTGATAATTCACCCCTCCACTTT. V is TRBV6-1 and J is TRBJ1-6; 7 nucleotides match TRBD1. This CDR3 comprises 14 residues. Unmatched junction bases numbered 4, after V lost 6 bases and J lost 5 bases. CDR1 MNHNS and CDR2 SASEGT come from the germline V gene.